The next 26 T cell receptor beta chains were all read from a single sample in a study of blood T cell repertoires in COVID-19. The table came from immunoSEQ multiplex PCR; TCRdb's copy has only in-frame clones and leaves some out. The sample yields about 170,000 clones, roughly 86% seen once. Sequencing was carried out using peripheral blood. All receptors derive from an elderly woman with COVID-19, enrolled during active disease.

This clone was counted a few times. CDR3 protein: CASSAQGTGSYNEQFF. For the CDR3, the DNA is TGTGCCAGCAGCGCTCAGGGGACAGGGTCCTACAATGAGCAGTTCTTC. V is TRBV7-3 and J is TRBJ2-1; 9 positions match TRBD1. The V gene's germline CDR1 is SGHTA and CDR2 FQGTGA. With V trimmed by 5 bases and J by 1 base, 6 bases remained unmatched. The CDR3 extends over 16 amino acids.

This chain uses TRBV7-2 with TRBJ2-5; TRBD2 might be the D (7 bases). This CDR3 comprises 15 residues. The V gene's germline CDR1 is SGHTA and CDR2 FQGNSA. The ends were cut back, 7 bases at V and 1 base at J, with 16 bases in the middle. CDR3 DNA: TGTGCCAGCACCCCCTGGGGGGGGGCCCAAGAGACCCAGTACTTC. As protein: CASTPWGGAQETQYF.

The chain uses TRBV28 and TRBJ1-5, with D perhaps matching TRBD1 (5 bases). The V gene's germline CDR1 is MDHEN and CDR2 SYDVKM. V dropped 5 bases and J dropped 0 bases, with 11 bases sitting between them. The CDR3 extends over 15 amino acids. The CDR3: CASSRLGDSNQPQHF. For the CDR3, the DNA is TGTGCCAGCAGTCGTCTAGGGGATAGCAATCAGCCCCAGCATTTT. Full variable domain (missing parts from reference TRBV28 and TRBJ1-5): DVKVTQSSRYLVKRTGEKVFLECVQDMDHENMFWYRQDPGLGLRLIYFSYDVKMKEKGDIPEGYSVSREKKERFSLILESASTNQTSMYLCASSRLGDSNQPQHFGDGTRLSIL.

This chain joins TRBV9 and TRBJ2-1; 11 nucleotides align to TRBD2. Looked up from germline, CDR1 is SGDLS and CDR2 is YYNGEE. V lost 5 bases to trimming and J lost 2 bases; unmatched junction nucleotides: 6. The CDR3 has 16 residues. The CDR3, as DNA: TGTGCCAGCAGTCGACTAGCGGGGTTCACCTACAATGAGCAGTTCTTC. This sequence encodes CASSRLAGFTYNEQFF.

This sequence joins TRBV29-1 and TRBJ2-6, with D possibly matching TRBD1 (5 bases). With 7 bases removed from V and 0 bases from J, the gap between germline ends came to 16 bases. The CDR3 extends over 16 amino acids. CDR1 and CDR2 (germline): SQVTM, ANQGSEA. CDR3 loop: CSARALGISGANVLTF. The CDR3 DNA reads TGCAGCGCCAGGGCCCTTGGAATCTCTGGGGCCAACGTCCTGACTTTC.

V is TRBV18 and J is TRBJ2-2; 7 bases are a match to TRBD2. The CDR3 has 16 residues. Looked up from germline, CDR1 is KGHSH and CDR2 is LQKENI. J gave up 4 bases and V 6 bases, and 11 bases lay outside the gene matches. CDR3 sequence reads: CASSALGGSVTGELFF. CDR3 nucleotides: TGTGCCAGCTCGGCCCTGGGCGGGAGTGTCACCGGGGAGCTGTTTTTT.

This clone was detected only once. The V call is TRBV19, the J call TRBJ1-2; D unclear. Looked up from germline, CDR1 is LNHDA and CDR2 is SQIVND (reference sequence). CDR3 length equals 12 residues. Trimming took 8 bases from V and 3 from J, leaving 10 bases between them. The DNA of the CDR3 is TGTGCCAGTTACACAGCTTACTATGGCTACACCTTC. It translates to CASYTAYYGYTF.

The V and J genes are TRBV6-1 and TRBJ2-1; TRBD1 might be the D (6 bases). CDR1 and CDR2 from the germline V gene are MNHNS and SASEGT. V lost 4 bases, J lost 6 bases, and 19 bases lay in between. The CDR3 loop spans 16 amino acids. The CDR3 is CASSGRDLGGFNEQFF. Here the CDR3 DNA reads TGTGCCAGCAGTGGCCGGGACCTTGGGGGCTTCAATGAGCAGTTCTTC.

In the case of this clone: The sample contains more than one DNA sequence encoding this CDR3. The chain couples TRBV3-1 (or the pseudogene TRBV3-2) to TRBJ2-3; 7 positions agree with TRBD1. V trimming: 3 bases; J trimming: 3 bases; junction bases outside the gene matches: 0. This CDR3 comprises 13 residues. CDR1 LGHDT and CDR2 YNNKEL come from the germline V gene (reference sequence). The CDR3 protein is CASSHRGTDTQYF. The CDR3 DNA reads TGTGCCAGCAGCCACAGGGGGACAGATACGCAGTATTTT.

V gene TRBV30 combines with J gene TRBJ2-3; D possibly corresponds to TRBD2 (6 bases). Deletions cut 0 bases from V and 6 bases from J, with 13 bases between. Germline V gene sequence: CDR1 GTSNPN, CDR2 SVGIG (reference sequence). This CDR3 region has 14 residues. The CDR3 bases are TGTGCCTGGAGTGTACAACTAGCCAGGGATACGCAGTATTTT. This gives the protein CAWSVQLARDTQYF.

J is TRBJ1-6 and V is TRBV9; TRBD1 matches 9 bases. The junction had 8 bases not matched to a gene; V was cut back by 4 bases and J by 9 bases. CDR3 length: 15 amino acids. The germline gives CDR1 SGDLS, CDR2 YYNGEE. CDR3 sequence: CASSRAGTGFSPLHF. The CDR3 nucleotides are TGTGCCAGCAGCAGAGCCGGGACAGGGTTTTCACCCCTCCACTTT.

J is TRBJ1-5 and V is TRBV4-2, with a tentative D call TRBD1 (5 bases). The CDR3 contains 19 residues. V was cut by 0 bases and J by 0 bases, with 18 bases left in between. Germline V gives CDR1 LGHNA, CDR2 YNFKEQ. This chain's CDR3 is CASSQDPGGGRHSNQPQHF. Written as DNA, the CDR3 is TGTGCCAGCAGCCAAGATCCGGGGGGAGGGAGACATAGCAATCAGCCCCAGCATTTT.

The chain carries TRBV18 and TRBJ1-6; tentative D call: TRBD1 (5 bases). Germline assignment: CDR1 KGHSH and CDR2 LQKENI. The ends were cut back, 1 base at V and 7 bases at J, with 14 bases in the middle. CDR3 length equals 16 residues. CDR3 residues: CASSPLSRAENSPLHF. The CDR3 nucleotides read TGTGCCAGCTCACCACTCTCCAGGGCGGAAAATTCACCCCTCCACTTT.

The rearrangement uses TRBV3-1 (or the pseudogene TRBV3-2) and TRBJ2-3; 7 nucleotides align to TRBD1. V trimming: 4 bases; J trimming: 4 bases; junction bases outside the gene matches: 11. The CDR3 is made up of 16 amino acids. Germline CDR1 and CDR2: LGHDT and YNNKEL (reference sequence). CDR3 in amino acids: CASSRHSRGGSDTQYF. The CDR3 DNA reads TGTGCCAGCAGCCGCCACTCTAGAGGGGGCTCAGATACGCAGTATTTT.

In DNA form, the CDR3 reads TGTGCCAGCAGCGTAGGCCTAGCGGGCACAGATACGCAGTATTTT. Translation gives CASSVGLAGTDTQYF. The chain links TRBV9 to TRBJ2-3; 7 bases align to TRBD2. The CDR3 spans 15 residues. Germline CDR1 is SGDLS and CDR2 is YYNGEE. Trimming removed 0 bases from V and 1 base from J; junction bases left unmatched: 2.

V gene TRBV4-2 combines with J gene TRBJ2-3; TRBD1 agrees at 9 bases. The V and J ends lost 3 bases and 2 bases, in that order; junction bases with no gene match: 3. The CDR3 totals 15 residues. Per the germline V gene, CDR1 is LGHNA and CDR2 is YNFKEQ. CDR3 sequence (DNA): TGTGCCAGCAGCCAGGGACAGGGCCTCACAGATACGCAGTATTTT. Its translation is CASSQGQGLTDTQYF.

The chain combines TRBV18 with TRBJ2-7; a weak D match, TRBD2 (6 bases). V gave up 2 bases and J gave up 0 bases, with 11 bases separating them. The CDR3 covers 15 residues. CDR1 KGHSH and CDR2 LQKENI come from the germline V gene. CDR3 nucleotide sequence: TGTGCCAGCTCACCATCCGGGACTTACTCCTACGAGCAGTACTTC. This encodes CASSPSGTYSYEQYF.

The CDR3 here is CASSPTGYILSSGNTIYF. The CDR3 bases are TGTGCCAGCTCACCGACAGGCTACATTCTAAGCTCTGGAAACACCATATATTTT. The rearrangement joins TRBV18 to TRBJ1-3; perhaps TRBD1 as D (6 bases). The CDR3 extends over 18 amino acids. The germline gives CDR1 KGHSH, CDR2 LQKENI. Trimming took off 3 bases at V and 0 bases at J, with 18 bases between the two ends.

The genes are TRBV10-3 and TRBJ1-2; D may be TRBD1 (6 bases). Trimming shortened V by 8 bases and J by 5 bases, and 18 bases separated the two germline ends. The CDR3 loop spans 14 amino acids. Per the germline V gene, CDR1 is ENHRY and CDR2 is SYGVKD. Here the CDR3 DNA reads TGTGCCATCCCTGTTCCGGGACAAGATTATGGCTACACCTTC. It translates to CAIPVPGQDYGYTF.

The rearrangement links TRBV23-1 to TRBJ1-6; 8 bases align to TRBD1. TRBV23-1 belongs to the ORF category, with a function that is uncertain. The V and J ends lost 0 bases and 0 bases, in that order; junction bases with no gene match: 7. The CDR3 spans 19 residues. The chain's CDR3 is CASSQSGTGKSSYNSPLHF. For the CDR3, the DNA is TGCGCCAGCAGTCAATCGGGGACAGGCAAGAGCTCCTATAATTCACCCCTCCACTTT.

This clone was found a few times. The J gene is TRBJ1-6, the V gene TRBV25-1, with 11 bases identical to TRBD1. Losses at the gene ends were 7 bases for V and 7 bases for J; bases not matched to a gene: 9. This CDR3 has 16 amino acids. Germline values: CDR1 MGHDK, CDR2 SYGVNS. The CDR3 nucleotides read TGTGCCAGCACCATAGGGACAGGGGGTAGAAATTCACCCCTCCACTTT. It encodes CASTIGTGGRNSPLHF. Looking up the rest from reference TRBV25-1 and TRBJ1-6 gives the full variable domain: EADIYQTPRYLVIGTGKKITLECSQTMGHDKMYWYQQDPGMELHLIHYSYGVNSTEKGDLSSESTVSRIRTEHFPLTLESARPSHTSQYLCASTIGTGGRNSPLHFGNGTRLTVT.

This clone occurred once. This chain connects TRBV5-4 to TRBJ2-5, with D perhaps matching TRBD2 (6 bases). This CDR3 has 14 amino acids. Germline CDR1 and CDR2: SGHNT and YYREEE (reference sequence). V was shortened by 4 bases and J by 1 base, with 11 bases between the two germline ends. In DNA form, the CDR3 reads TGTGCCAGCAGCGTCCCGGGACTCCAAGAGACCCAGTACTTC. Protein product: CASSVPGLQETQYF.

The rearrangement links TRBV29-1 to TRBJ2-1; 7 bases fit TRBD2. V lost 8 bases, J lost 4 bases, and 11 bases stayed unmatched. This CDR3 spans 14 amino acids. Germline-derived CDR1 and CDR2 are SQVTM and ANQGSEA. CDR3 amino acids: CSSGSGTGYNEQFF. In DNA form, the CDR3 reads TGCAGCTCAGGGAGCGGGACGGGATACAATGAGCAGTTCTTC.

This chain's CDR3 is CASSRDRGRNEQYF. The CDR3 DNA sequence: TGCGCCAGCAGCAGGGACAGGGGTCGGAACGAGCAGTACTTC. The rearrangement joins TRBV5-1 to TRBJ2-7; 10 bases align to TRBD1. This CDR3 contains 14 residues. Trimming took 4 bases from V and 5 from J; bases not matched to a gene: 6. Germline-derived CDR1 and CDR2 are SGHRS and YFSETQ.

The V and J genes are TRBV6-5 and TRBJ1-5; perhaps TRBD1 as D (6 bases). V lost 6 bases and J lost 1, with 10 bases in between. The CDR3 is made up of 14 amino acids. Germline V gene lookup returns CDR1 MNHEY and CDR2 SVGAGI. The DNA of the CDR3 is TGTGCCAGCAGCCGACAGGCGAGCAATCAGCCCCAGCATTTT. This encodes CASSRQASNQPQHF.

This clone was seen once. The rearrangement joins TRBV5-1 to TRBJ1-1; no clear D gene. Looked up from germline, CDR1 is SGHRS and CDR2 is YFSETQ. The CDR3 sequence is 13 residues long. V lost 6 bases, J lost 4 bases, and 13 bases lay in between. The CDR3 nucleotides are TGCGCCAGCAAGGGTTCGGCGGGCACTGAAGCTTTCTTT. This encodes CASKGSAGTEAFF.